The 25 T cell receptor beta chains below come from one sample, sequenced in a study of graft-versus-host responses after intestinal transplantation. Profiling relied on immunoSEQ multiplex PCR, and the TCRdb table lists in-frame clones only, not all of them. This table holds 12,000 or so clones, 93% found once. The sample in question was PBMCs, obtained approximately 110 days after intestinal transplant. Every receptor here comes from a human patient who received an intestinal transplant, so some T cells may come from the graft donor.

The rearrangement links TRBV7-4 to TRBJ1-1; no clear D. V lost 2 bases and J lost 5, with 9 bases in between. The V gene's germline CDR1 is SGHVT and CDR2 SQSDAQ. The CDR3 is 13 amino acids. Here the CDR3 DNA reads TGTGCCAGCAGCTTAACGGGTGGAACTGAAGCTTTCTTT. This sequence encodes CASSLTGGTEAFF.

This clone is a singleton in its sample. CDR3 nucleotide sequence: TGTGCCAGCAGCTTAGCGGGAGGGTGGTCCTACAATGAGCAGTTCTTC. Translating it yields CASSLAGGWSYNEQFF. The rearrangement links TRBV11-2 to TRBJ2-1; TRBD2 matches at 8 bases. Trimming cost V 1 base and J 1 base; bases outside gene matches: 3. Germline V gene lookup returns CDR1 SGHAT and CDR2 FQNNGV. This CDR3 contains 16 residues.

The gene calls are TRBV7-9 and TRBJ2-3; no definite D call. CDR1 is SEHNR, CDR2 FQNEAQ, per germline (reference sequence). V was shortened by 6 bases and J by 3 bases, with 10 bases between the two germline ends. The CDR3 loop spans 13 amino acids. CDR3 sequence (DNA): TGTGCCAGCAGTGGGGTCTGGACAGATACGCAGTATTTT. It is translated as CASSGVWTDTQYF. Variable domain in full (rest from reference TRBV7-9 and TRBJ2-3): DTGVSQNPRHKITKRGQNVTFRCDPISEHNRLYWYRQTLGQGPEFLTYFQNEAQLEKSRLLSDRFSAERPKGSFSTLEIQRTEQGDSAMYLCASSGVWTDTQYFGPGTRLTVL.

V and J are TRBV5-8 and TRBJ2-5; 7 nucleotides match TRBD1. The CDR3 consists of 15 residues. Per the germline V gene, CDR1 is SGHTS and CDR2 is YDEGEE. After removal of 0 bases from V and 2 bases from J, the junction contained 4 bases not matched to a gene. The CDR3 sequence: CASSLAPTGQETQYF. In DNA, the CDR3 is TGTGCCAGCAGCTTGGCCCCGACAGGGCAAGAGACCCAGTACTTC.

The chain combines TRBV7-9 with TRBJ1-3; D unclear. CDR3 size: 14 residues. Germline V gene lookup returns CDR1 SEHNR and CDR2 FQNEAQ (reference sequence). V was cut by 4 bases and J by 4 bases, with 11 bases left in between. CDR3 loop: CASSSLGLGNTIYF. Here the CDR3 DNA reads TGTGCCAGCAGCTCGCTTGGATTAGGAAACACCATATATTTT. Filled out from reference TRBV7-9 and TRBJ1-3, the complete variable domain reads DTGVSQNPRHKITKRGQNVTFRCDPISEHNRLYWYRQTLGQGPEFLTYFQNEAQLEKSRLLSDRFSAERPKGSFSTLEIQRTEQGDSAMYLCASSSLGLGNTIYFGEGSWLTVV.

The chain couples TRBV30 to TRBJ1-3; D is perhaps TRBD1 (6 bases). The CDR3 loop spans 15 amino acids. Deletions cut 3 bases from V and 0 bases from J, with 12 bases between. CDR1 and CDR2 from the germline V gene are GTSNPN and SVGIG (reference sequence). Written as DNA, the CDR3 is TGTGCCTGGAGCGGGGGACATAACTCTGGAAACACCATATATTTT. It translates to CAWSGGHNSGNTIYF.

The genes are TRBV30 and TRBJ1-4, with unresolved D. V lost 5 bases and J 0 bases, leaving 10 bases between the germline ends. This CDR3 spans 14 amino acids. Per germline, CDR1 GTSNPN and CDR2 SVGIG (reference sequence). Here the CDR3 DNA reads TGTGCCTGGGGCGGGCCGGCAACTAATGAAAAACTGTTTTTT. This codes for CAWGGPATNEKLFF.

The chain recombines TRBV5-1 with TRBJ2-7; 9 nucleotides align to TRBD2. The CDR3 loop spans 15 amino acids. The V gene end was trimmed by 2 bases and the J gene end by 3 bases; junction bases not matched to a gene: 6. In germline, CDR1 is SGHRS, CDR2 YFSETQ. CDR3 sequence: CASSFTISGSYEQYF. The DNA for the CDR3 is TGCGCCAGCAGCTTTACCATTAGCGGGAGCTACGAGCAGTACTTC.

Written as DNA, the CDR3 is TGCGCCAGCTATCACGGGGGCTATGAAAAACTGTTTTTT. It specifies CASYHGGYEKLFF. J is TRBJ1-4 and V is TRBV10-2, with D maybe TRBD1 (6 bases). CDR1 and CDR2 (germline): WSHSY, SAAADI. Trimming removed 8 bases at V and 6 bases at J, with 13 bases between. CDR3 length: 13 residues.

The chain uses TRBV14 and TRBJ2-7; 7 bases agree with TRBD1. CDR1 SGHDN and CDR2 FVKESK come from the germline V gene. Trimming took 1 base from V and 3 from J; bases not matched to a gene: 0. The CDR3 has 13 residues. CDR3 in amino acids: CASSQGQGYEQYF. As DNA, the CDR3 is TGTGCCAGCAGCCAAGGACAGGGCTACGAGCAGTACTTC.

V usage is TRBV6-1 and J usage is TRBJ2-7, with D perhaps matching TRBD1 (6 bases). This CDR3 is 18 amino acids long. The V end lost 2 bases, the J end lost 3 bases, and 23 bases lay between the germline ends. Germline V gene lookup returns CDR1 MNHNS and CDR2 SASEGT. Here the CDR3 DNA reads TGTGCCAGCAGTGAAACCGAACACCAGGACAGACCCAACTACGAGCAGTACTTC. Amino acid sequence: CASSETEHQDRPNYEQYF.

This clone was observed a handful of times. The rearrangement links TRBV21-1 to TRBJ2-7; the table's D call TRBD2 went unverified against the DNA. TRBV21-1 is termed a pseudogene. The CDR3 spans 12 residues. CDR3 in amino acids: CASRFVLDEQYF. CDR3 in DNA: TGTGCCAGCAGGTTCGTGTTAGACGAGCAGTACTTC.

This chain connects TRBV19 to TRBJ2-6; possible D gene TRBD1, 6 bases. CDR3 size: 16 residues. Germline V gene data show CDR1 as LNHDA and CDR2 as SQIVND (reference sequence). Trimming cost V 1 base and J 0 bases, with 7 bases left between them. This CDR3 reads CASSIAGDSGANVLTF. CDR3 nucleotides: TGTGCCAGTAGTATAGCAGGGGACTCTGGGGCCAACGTCCTGACTTTC.

The genes are TRBV4-2 and TRBJ2-7; TRBD2 aligns across 12 bases. Trimming at V came to 0 bases and at J to 4 bases, leaving 7 bases not matched to a gene. Per the germline V gene, CDR1 is LGHNA and CDR2 is YNFKEQ. The CDR3 loop spans 17 amino acids. The CDR3 region has the DNA TGTGCCAGCAGCCAAGAAGACATGACTAGCGGGAGTTACGAGCAGTACTTC. It specifies CASSQEDMTSGSYEQYF.

The sample holds one count of this clone. The chain links TRBV14 to TRBJ1-1; TRBD1 aligns across 8 bases. Germline CDR1 reads SGHDN; CDR2 reads FVKESK. CDR3 size: 14 residues. V gave up 3 bases and J gave up 4 bases; unmatched junction bases: 4. CDR3 DNA sequence: TGTGCCAGCAGCCAGTTGGACAGGGCCACTGAAGCTTTCTTT. Amino acids: CASSQLDRATEAFF. The full variable domain, with the rest looked up from reference TRBV14 and TRBJ1-1, is EAGVTQFPSHSVIEKGQTVTLRCDPISGHDNLYWYRRVMGKEIKFLLHFVKESKQDESGMPNNRFLAERTGGTYSTLKVQPAELEDSGVYFCASSQLDRATEAFFGQGTRLTVV.

The rearrangement joins TRBV5-6 to TRBJ2-7; D perhaps matches TRBD2 (6 bases). The CDR3 extends over 14 amino acids. Germline V gene data show CDR1 as SGHDT and CDR2 as YYEEEE. V was trimmed by 0 bases and J by 1 base, leaving 8 bases between them. The CDR3 bases are TGTGCCAGCAGCTTGGGACTAGGTTCCTACGAGCAGTACTTC. This translates into CASSLGLGSYEQYF.

The CDR3 sequence: CASSPGTSVDNEQFF. DNA for the CDR3: TGTGCCAGCAGTCCCGGGACTAGCGTCGACAATGAGCAGTTCTTC. The chain links TRBV6-5 to TRBJ2-1; TRBD2 matches at 10 bases. The CDR3 has 15 residues. Germline loops: CDR1 MNHEY, CDR2 SVGAGI. Germline trimming cut 5 bases from V and 5 bases from J; bases unmatched to any gene: 6.

The rearrangement links TRBV5-1 to TRBJ2-2; tentatively, D is TRBD1 or TRBD2 (5 bases each). The germline V gene encodes CDR1 SGHRS and CDR2 YFSETQ. Trimming removed 1 base from V and 6 bases from J, with 7 bases in between. The CDR3 length is 13 residues. CDR3 sequence: CASSLWGPGELFF. In DNA form, the CDR3 reads TGCGCCAGCAGCTTGTGGGGACCCGGGGAGCTGTTTTTT. The full variable domain, in which reference TRBV5-1 and TRBJ2-2 provide the parts outside the CDR3, is KAGVTQTPRYLIKTRGQQVTLSCSPISGHRSVSWYQQTPGQGLQFLFEYFSETQRNKGNFPGRFSGRQFSNSRSEMNVSTLELGDSALYLCASSLWGPGELFFGEGSRLTVL.

V usage is TRBV7-3 and J usage is TRBJ2-3, with D uncertain. V gave up 8 bases and J gave up 1 base, with 7 bases separating them. This CDR3 has 12 residues. CDR1 is SGHTA and CDR2 is FQGTGA in the germline V gene. The CDR3 is CASPLGTDTQYF. CDR3 bases: TGTGCCAGCCCGCTAGGCACAGATACGCAGTATTTT.

V and J are TRBV5-1 and TRBJ2-3; 7 bases fit TRBD2. Germline V gene lookup returns CDR1 SGHRS and CDR2 YFSETQ. The junction had 3 bases not matched to a gene; V was cut back by 2 bases and J by 3 bases. The CDR3 is made up of 14 amino acids. The CDR3 DNA reads TGCGCCAGCAGCTTACGGGAGGTAACAGATACGCAGTATTTT. Translated: CASSLREVTDTQYF. The full variable domain, with the rest looked up from reference TRBV5-1 and TRBJ2-3, is KAGVTQTPRYLIKTRGQQVTLSCSPISGHRSVSWYQQTPGQGLQFLFEYFSETQRNKGNFPGRFSGRQFSNSRSEMNVSTLELGDSALYLCASSLREVTDTQYFGPGTRLTVL.

The chain couples TRBV10-1 to TRBJ2-1; possible D gene TRBD2, 5 bases. This CDR3 comprises 12 residues. Germline V gives CDR1 WNHNN, CDR2 SYGVQD (reference sequence). Trimming pared 8 bases from V and 5 bases from J, leaving 10 bases between. The CDR3 coding sequence is TGCGCCAGCGCCGGACTCAACAATGAGCAGTTCTTC. This sequence encodes CASAGLNNEQFF.

The chain is built from TRBV5-4 and TRBJ1-1; no clear D. This CDR3 comprises 11 residues. V was clipped by 3 bases and J by 1 base, with 1 base between them. Germline V gene data show CDR1 as SGHNT and CDR2 as YYREEE (reference sequence). CDR3 sequence (DNA): TGTGCCAGCAGCTCGAACACTGAAGCTTTCTTT. It codes for CASSSNTEAFF.

The V and J genes are TRBV4-1 and TRBJ2-1, with a tentative D call TRBD2 (6 bases). This CDR3 has 17 amino acids. V was pared by 2 bases and J by 3 bases, with 17 bases between. In germline, CDR1 is MGHRA, CDR2 YSYEKL. CDR3 residues: CASSQRASARSYNEQFF. CDR3 sequence (DNA): TGCGCCAGCAGCCAACGAGCTAGCGCCCGGAGCTACAATGAGCAGTTCTTC.

The chain carries TRBV6-5 and TRBJ2-7; 10 bases line up with TRBD2. The CDR3 runs 15 residues. The junction had 2 bases not matched to a gene; V was cut back by 2 bases and J by 1 base. Germline values: CDR1 MNHEY, CDR2 SVGAGI. CDR3 loop: CASSYTAGGSYEQYF. The CDR3, as DNA: TGTGCCAGCAGTTACACAGCGGGAGGGTCCTACGAGCAGTACTTC.

The CDR3 loop is CASSPGTSGYRDTQYF. CDR3 coding DNA: TGTGCCAGCAGCCCCGGGACTAGCGGTTATCGGGATACGCAGTATTTT. V and J are TRBV9 and TRBJ2-3; 11 nucleotides align to TRBD2. The CDR3 covers 16 residues. Germline lookup yields CDR1 SGDLS and CDR2 YYNGEE. Trimming at V came to 4 bases and at J to 6 bases, leaving 10 bases not matched to a gene.